The text below deals with one TCR beta chain. Its antigen remains unidentified. The study ran its PCR with 60 Vbeta and 13 Jbeta primers. The repertoire was sequenced with immunoSEQ multiplex PCR; TCRdb's copy has only in-frame clones and lacks some. Here the sample spans over 150,000 clones, roughly 80% being singletons. All donors participated as healthy donors of bone marrow. This record comes from a study of cytomegalovirus exposure and HLA in healthy donors. Whole-study results and caveats: Prior analysis indicated that the majority of TCR beta V segments exhibited productivity approximately 87% or approximately 30% of the time. In vitro work confirmed that three CMV-associated chains recognize CMV antigens.

The clonotype comes from a male donor in good health and CMV-seronegative. Sequencing input: PBMCs.

CDR3 DNA sequence: TGCGCCAGCAGCTCGCAGGGACAGGGGGGAACTGAAGCTTTCTTT. Protein: CASSSQGQGGTEAFF. The chain recombines TRBV5-1 with TRBJ1-1; 11 bases match TRBD1. The CDR3 extends over 15 amino acids. J was trimmed by 5 bases and V by 3 bases; bases with no gene match: 6. Germline loops: CDR1 SGHRS, CDR2 YFSETQ. Supplemented by reference TRBV5-1 and TRBJ1-1, the full variable domain reads KAGVTQTPRYLIKTRGQQVTLSCSPISGHRSVSWYQQTPGQGLQFLFEYFSETQRNKGNFPGRFSGRQFSNSRSEMNVSTLELGDSALYLCASSSQGQGGTEAFFGQGTRLTVV.